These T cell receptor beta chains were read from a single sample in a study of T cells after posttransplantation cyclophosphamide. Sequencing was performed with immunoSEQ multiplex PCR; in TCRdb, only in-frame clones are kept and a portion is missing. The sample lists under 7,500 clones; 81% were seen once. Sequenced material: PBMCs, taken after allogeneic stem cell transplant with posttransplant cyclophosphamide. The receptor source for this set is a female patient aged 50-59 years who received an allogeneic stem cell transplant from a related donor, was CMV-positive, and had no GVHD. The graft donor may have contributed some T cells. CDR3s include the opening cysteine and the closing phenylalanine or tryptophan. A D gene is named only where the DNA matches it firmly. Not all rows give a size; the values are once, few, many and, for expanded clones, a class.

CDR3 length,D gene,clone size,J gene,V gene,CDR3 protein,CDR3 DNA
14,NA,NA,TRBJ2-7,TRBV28,CASSSQGLGYEQYF,TGTGCCAGCAGTTCCCAGGGCCTGGGCTACGAGCAGTACTTC
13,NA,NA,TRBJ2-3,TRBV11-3,CASSTAPGDTQYF,TGTGCCAGCAGCACTGCTCCTGGAGATACGCAGTATTTT
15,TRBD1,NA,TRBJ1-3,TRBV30,CAWSRDSGSGNTIYF,TGTGCCTGGAGCAGGGACAGCGGCTCTGGAAACACCATATATTTT
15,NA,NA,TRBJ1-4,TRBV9,CASSSRGVTNEKLFF,TGTGCCAGCAGCTCCCGGGGGGTGACTAATGAAAAACTGTTTTTT
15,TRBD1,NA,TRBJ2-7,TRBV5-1,CASSDLTGGVNEQYF,TGCGCCAGCAGCGACCTAACAGGGGGCGTAAACGAGCAGTACTTC
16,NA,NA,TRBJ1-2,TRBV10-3,CAISESQGQANYGYTF,TGTGCCATCAGTGAGTCGCAGGGCCAAGCTAACTATGGCTACACCTTC
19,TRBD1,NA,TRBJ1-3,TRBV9,CASSVRTGASAGSGNTIYF,TGTGCCAGCAGCGTTAGGACAGGGGCCAGCGCGGGCTCTGGAAACACCATATATTTT
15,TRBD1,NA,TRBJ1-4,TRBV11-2,CASSLQGTGSEKLFF,TGTGCCAGCAGCCTGCAGGGGACAGGGAGTGAAAAACTGTTTTTT
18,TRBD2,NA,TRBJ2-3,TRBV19,CASKKRLAGGWSTDTQYF,TGTGCCAGTAAGAAAAGACTAGCGGGAGGGTGGAGCACAGATACGCAGTATTTT
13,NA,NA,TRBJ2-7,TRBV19,CASSPGVSYEQYF,TGTGCCAGTAGTCCGGGAGTAAGCTACGAGCAGTACTTC
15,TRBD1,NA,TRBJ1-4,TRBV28,CASSLQDRAGEKLFF,TGTGCCAGCAGTCTCCAGGACAGGGCGGGAGAAAAACTGTTTTTT
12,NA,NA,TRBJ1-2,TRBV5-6,CASTLDRTGYTF,TGTGCCAGCACTCTTGACAGGACCGGCTACACCTTC
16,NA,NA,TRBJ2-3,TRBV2,CASRNLLGGSTDTQYF,TGTGCCAGCAGAAACTTACTAGGAGGGTCCACAGATACGCAGTATTTT
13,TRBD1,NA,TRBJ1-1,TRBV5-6,CASSHRDRGEAFF,TGTGCCAGCAGCCACCGGGACAGGGGTGAAGCTTTCTTT
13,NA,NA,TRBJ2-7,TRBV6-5,CASSYSRDYEQYF,TGTGCCAGCAGTTACTCCAGGGATTACGAGCAGTACTTC
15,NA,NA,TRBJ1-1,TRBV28,CASPNPGQQNTEAFF,TGTGCCAGCCCAAACCCTGGGCAGCAGAACACTGAAGCTTTCTTT
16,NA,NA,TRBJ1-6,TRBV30,CAWRAERGAGNSPLHF,TGTGCCTGGAGGGCGGAGAGGGGAGCGGGGAATTCACCCCTCCACTTT
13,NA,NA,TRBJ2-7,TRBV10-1,CASSSPSNREQYF,TGCGCCAGCAGCTCTCCTTCTAACAGGGAGCAGTACTTC
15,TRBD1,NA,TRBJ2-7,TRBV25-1,CASSELGQGSYEQYF,TGTGCCAGCAGTGAGCTTGGACAGGGCTCCTACGAGCAGTACTTC
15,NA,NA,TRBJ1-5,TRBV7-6,CASSISPGGNQPQHF,TGTGCCAGCAGCATTAGTCCAGGGGGCAATCAGCCCCAGCATTTT
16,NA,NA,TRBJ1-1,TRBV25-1,CASSEGGGEALTEAFF,TGTGCCAGCAGTGAAGGGGGGGGTGAAGCACTTACTGAAGCTTTCTTT
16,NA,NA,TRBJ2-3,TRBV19,CASSISRDLRTDTQYF,TGTGCCAGTAGTATTTCCCGGGACTTACGCACAGATACGCAGTATTTT
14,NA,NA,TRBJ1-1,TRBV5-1,CASSLATSDTEAFF,TGCGCCAGCAGCTTGGCCACCTCGGACACTGAAGCTTTCTTT
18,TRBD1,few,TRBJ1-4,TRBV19,CASSTESRDREGNEKLFF,TGTGCCAGTAGTACCGAGTCCCGGGACAGGGAAGGTAATGAAAAACTGTTTTTT
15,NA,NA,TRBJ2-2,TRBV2,CASSELSPNTGELFF,TGTGCCAGCAGTGAACTCAGTCCGAACACCGGGGAGCTGTTTTTT
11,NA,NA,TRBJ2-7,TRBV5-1,CASSLSNEQYF,TGCGCCAGCAGCTTGTCAAACGAGCAGTACTTC
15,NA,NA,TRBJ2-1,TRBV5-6,CASSWRGGPYNEQFF,TGTGCCAGCAGCTGGAGGGGGGGGCCTTACAATGAGCAGTTCTTC